Presented here are 16 T cell receptor beta chains from one specimen sequenced in a study of blood T cell repertoires in COVID-19. Profiling relied on immunoSEQ multiplex PCR, and the TCRdb table lists in-frame clones only, not all of them. Among roughly 86,000 clones listed, approximately 80% were seen once. Input material: peripheral blood. These receptors were collected from a man aged 45-65 years with acute or convalescent COVID-19.

This chain links TRBV5-1 with TRBJ2-6, with D hard to call. V was clipped by 0 bases and J by 2 bases, with 6 bases between them. Germline-derived CDR1 and CDR2 are SGHRS and YFSETQ. The length of the CDR3 is 15 residues. The chain's CDR3 is CASSLGGTGANVLTF. CDR3 coding DNA: TGCGCCAGCAGCTTGGGTGGCACTGGGGCCAACGTCCTGACTTTC.

The rearrangement uses TRBV6-1 and TRBJ1-1, with D perhaps TRBD1 (5 bases). The V gene's germline CDR1 is MNHNS and CDR2 SASEGT. Trimming cost V 2 bases and J 10 bases, with 14 bases left between them. The CDR3 loop spans 13 amino acids. CDR3 loop: CASSELKQGLAFF. For the CDR3, the DNA is TGTGCCAGCAGTGAACTTAAGCAGGGCTTAGCTTTCTTT.

This chain joins TRBV9 and TRBJ1-6; TRBD1 is a possible D gene (5 bases). V gave up 1 base and J gave up 4 bases, with 6 bases separating them. The CDR3 is 14 amino acids. The V gene's germline CDR1 is SGDLS and CDR2 YYNGEE. CDR3 residues: CASSVRQYNSPLHF. CDR3 DNA sequence: TGTGCCAGCAGCGTACGACAGTATAATTCACCCCTCCACTTT. Together with reference TRBV9 and TRBJ1-6, the CDR3 gives the full variable domain: DSGVTQTPKHLITATGQRVTLRCSPRSGDLSVYWYQQSLDQGLQFLIQYYNGEERAKGNILERFSAQQFPDLHSELNLSSLELGDSALYFCASSVRQYNSPLHFGNGTRLTVT.

The gene calls are TRBV24-1 and TRBJ2-7; 8 nucleotides agree with TRBD1. V trimming: 5 bases; J trimming: 9 bases; junction bases outside the gene matches: 11. Germline values: CDR1 KGHDR, CDR2 SFDVKD. The CDR3 has 14 amino acids. For the CDR3, the DNA is TGTGCCACCAGTGTTACAGGGGGATATTTCGGGCAGTACTTC. It translates to CATSVTGGYFGQYF.

The sample holds one count of this clone. This chain links TRBV18 with TRBJ2-1, with TRBD1 identical over 7 bases. This CDR3 region has 13 residues. Germline V CDR1 and CDR2: KGHSH, LQKENI. The V and J ends lost 4 bases and 9 bases, in that order; junction bases with no gene match: 6. Here the CDR3 reads CASSRQGEGEQFF. The CDR3 bases are TGTGCCAGCTCACGACAGGGAGAGGGTGAGCAGTTCTTC.

The J gene is TRBJ1-1, the V gene TRBV6-5; 8 bases match TRBD1. The CDR3 runs to 13 residues. The J segment lost 7 bases and the V segment lost 7 bases, leaving 8 bases of the junction unmatched. CDR1 and CDR2 (germline): MNHEY, SVGAGI. The DNA for the CDR3 is TGTGCCAGCACAACCGGGACAGGCGATGAAGCTTTCTTT. The encoded protein is CASTTGTGDEAFF.

The chain employs TRBV5-6 and TRBJ2-2; no definite D call. Germline CDR1 SGHDT, CDR2 YYEEEE. The CDR3 is made up of 17 amino acids. The V end was cut by 1 base, the J end by 0 bases, with 13 bases between. The CDR3, as DNA: TGTGCCAGCAGCTTGCTTGCGAACTCGGCGAACACCGGGGAGCTGTTTTTT. Translating gives CASSLLANSANTGELFF.

The chain uses TRBV11-2 and TRBJ2-7; D unresolved. The CDR3 is 12 residues long. The V gene lost 4 bases and the J gene lost 3 bases, with 7 bases spanning the gap. Germline CDR1 SGHAT, CDR2 FQNNGV. CDR3 DNA sequence: TGTGCCAGCAGCTGGTCAGACTACGAGCAGTACTTC. It specifies CASSWSDYEQYF.

This clone was observed a few times. V is TRBV7-9 and J is TRBJ1-6; 8 nucleotides line up with TRBD1. Germline V gives CDR1 SEHNR, CDR2 FQNEAQ (reference sequence). The length of the CDR3 is 17 residues. The junction had 7 bases not matched to a gene; V was cut back by 5 bases and J by 1 base. This chain's CDR3 is CASSTRQGSSYNSPLHF. DNA of the CDR3: TGTGCCAGCAGCACTCGACAGGGGTCGTCCTATAATTCACCCCTCCACTTT.

By share, this clone counts as large. The chain employs TRBV30 and TRBJ1-2; 7 bases map to TRBD1. The V and J ends lost 5 bases and 8 bases, in that order; junction bases with no gene match: 8. Per germline, CDR1 GTSNPN and CDR2 SVGIG (reference sequence). The CDR3 is 12 amino acids. The DNA for the CDR3 is TGTGCCTGGCAAGGGGGCGCGTTCGGCTACACCTTC. Residues: CAWQGGAFGYTF.

The chain is built from TRBV6-6 and TRBJ1-5, with 7 bases identical to TRBD1. CDR1 and CDR2 from the germline V gene are MNHNY and SVGAGI (reference sequence). This CDR3 has 16 residues. After removal of 4 bases from V and 5 bases from J, the junction contained 11 bases not matched to a gene. For the CDR3, the DNA is TGTGCCAGCAGTTCCCGAAGACAGGGTCTGGATCAGCCCCAGCATTTT. This sequence encodes CASSSRRQGLDQPQHF.

In this sample, this clone turned up once. The V call is TRBV10-3, the J call TRBJ2-3; TRBD2 aligns across 15 bases. V was clipped by 10 bases and J by 5 bases; unmatched bases: 7. The germline V gene has CDR1 ENHRY and CDR2 SYGVKD. The CDR3 is 15 amino acids. CDR3 in amino acids: CATDTGLAGGDTQYF. For the CDR3, the DNA is TGTGCCACCGACACGGGACTAGCGGGGGGAGATACGCAGTATTTT.

The chain has TRBV6-4 and TRBJ1-1; TRBD1 matches at 8 bases. The CDR3 totals 14 residues. Germline V gene lookup returns CDR1 MRHNA and CDR2 SNTAGT. J was trimmed by 1 base and V by 2 bases; bases with no gene match: 0. This CDR3 reads CASSDQGANTEAFF. The CDR3 DNA reads as TGTGCCAGCAGTGACCAGGGGGCGAACACTGAAGCTTTCTTT.

The J gene is TRBJ1-6, the V gene TRBV5-1; TRBD1 aligns across 7 bases. The CDR3 covers 14 residues. V dropped 4 bases and J dropped 7; count of bases not matched to a gene: 5. Germline CDR1 SGHRS, CDR2 YFSETQ. The CDR3: CASSMGQSNSPLHF. The CDR3 region has the DNA TGCGCCAGCAGCATGGGACAGTCAAATTCACCCCTCCACTTT. Looking up the rest from reference TRBV5-1 and TRBJ1-6 gives the full variable domain: KAGVTQTPRYLIKTRGQQVTLSCSPISGHRSVSWYQQTPGQGLQFLFEYFSETQRNKGNFPGRFSGRQFSNSRSEMNVSTLELGDSALYLCASSMGQSNSPLHFGNGTRLTVT.

The chain recombines TRBV9 with TRBJ1-1; D is ambiguous. The germline V gene encodes CDR1 SGDLS and CDR2 YYNGEE. The CDR3 runs to 11 residues. V lost 4 bases, J lost 3 bases, and 4 bases lay in between. CDR3 in DNA: TGTGCCAGCAGCCCGGACACTGAAGCTTTCTTT. This gives the protein CASSPDTEAFF.

This chain uses TRBV6-5 with TRBJ1-2; D is perhaps TRBD1 (5 bases). Deletions cut 6 bases from V and 6 bases from J, with 8 bases between. Germline loops: CDR1 MNHEY, CDR2 SVGAGI. This CDR3 has 11 amino acids. The CDR3 region is CASRGGDGYTF. In DNA, the CDR3 is TGTGCCAGCAGGGGAGGGGATGGCTACACCTTC.